These 20 T cell receptor beta chains share one sample of origin, sequenced in a study of regulatory T cells in long-lasting Graves disease. CDR3 regions were amplified by Arm-PCR using iRepertoire HTBI primers to build TCR beta libraries. One entry per CDR3 protein, called by TCRdb with MiXCR from the multiplex PCR reads. The repertoire holds almost 350,000 distinct CDR3 sequences, with 20% as singletons. Time point meaning: persistent/refractory GD, antithyroid drugs over 5 years with positive TRAb. RNA from PBMCs was the source of the TCR library. The specimen was peripheral blood mononuclear cells (PBMCs), collected when the disease was refractory, from a patient treated with antithyroid drugs. All receptors come from a female donor with Graves disease.

The chain uses TRBV4-1 and TRBJ1-2; D gene ambiguous. Per germline, CDR1 MGHRA and CDR2 YSYEKL. The CDR3 consists of 11 residues. Trimming left V 6 bases short and J 3 bases short, with 5 bases between. The CDR3: CASRQDYGYTF. The CDR3, as DNA: TGCGCCAGCAGGCAGGACTATGGCTACACCTTC.

This clonotype was recorded a few times. This chain links TRBV30 with TRBJ1-1; TRBD1 is a possible D gene (5 bases). From germline, CDR1 is GTSNPN and CDR2 SVGIG (reference sequence). V was trimmed by 3 bases and J by 0 bases, leaving 20 bases between them. The CDR3 runs to 17 residues. The CDR3 here is CAWSQGRTSTMNTEAFF. In DNA form, the CDR3 reads TGTGCCTGGAGCCAAGGGCGGACATCGACCATGAACACTGAAGCTTTCTTT.

This clonotype occurred many times. Written as DNA, the CDR3 is TGTGCCAGCAGCTTAGCAGGGATTCGGAACACTGAAGCTTTCTTT. Protein: CASSLAGIRNTEAFF. The chain joins TRBV7-3 to TRBJ1-1, with a possible D match to TRBD1 (5 bases). Germline V CDR1 and CDR2: SGHTA, FQGTGA. Trimming removed 2 bases from V and 1 base from J, with 11 bases in between. The length of the CDR3 is 15 residues.

This clonotype has ten or more counts. The chain combines TRBV2 with TRBJ1-5, with D possibly being TRBD1 (5 bases). This CDR3 is built from 15 residues. The V end lost 4 bases, the J end lost 4 bases, and 14 bases lay between the germline ends. Germline loops: CDR1 SNHLY, CDR2 FYNNEI. The CDR3 reads CASSGGLPTNQPQHF. The CDR3 DNA reads TGTGCCAGCAGTGGGGGACTTCCCACGAATCAGCCCCAGCATTTT.

This chain links TRBV4-1 with TRBJ2-7, with D perhaps TRBD1 (7 bases). The CDR3 consists of 15 residues. Germline V lookup: CDR1 MGHRA, CDR2 YSYEKL. Trimming removed 1 base at V and 7 bases at J, with 17 bases between. CDR3 region: CASSQVDREVGEQYF. For the CDR3, the DNA is TGCGCCAGCAGCCAAGTAGACAGGGAGGTGGGAGAGCAGTACTTC.

The chain has TRBV30 and TRBJ2-5, with 7 nucleotides matching TRBD2. Germline CDR1 reads GTSNPN; CDR2 reads SVGIG (reference sequence). V dropped 5 bases and J dropped 4; count of bases not matched to a gene: 7. The CDR3 consists of 13 residues. The chain's CDR3 is CAWGGASGETQYF. The CDR3 nucleotides are TGTGCCTGGGGTGGAGCTAGCGGAGAGACCCAGTACTTC.

The chain carries TRBV6-1 and TRBJ2-7; 11 nucleotides agree with TRBD2. The CDR3 is made up of 15 amino acids. Germline trimming cut 5 bases from V and 3 bases from J; bases unmatched to any gene: 6. Germline CDR1 is MNHNS and CDR2 is SASEGT. In DNA, the CDR3 is TGTGCCAGCAGTATCACCGGGACTAGCGGCTACGAGCAGTACTTC. Translating it yields CASSITGTSGYEQYF.

This rearrangement joins TRBV3-1 to TRBJ2-3, with D possibly TRBD1 on 6 matching bases. This CDR3 comprises 15 residues. V gave up 1 base and J gave up 7 bases, with 15 bases separating them. CDR1 LGHDT and CDR2 YNNKEL come from the germline V gene (reference sequence). CDR3 in DNA: TGTGCCAGCAGCCAAGGGGGGACATCCCCTCATACGCAGTATTTT. Translated: CASSQGGTSPHTQYF.

The J gene is TRBJ2-7, the V gene TRBV6-1; 7 bases are shared with TRBD1. Germline trimming cut 7 bases from V and 4 bases from J; bases unmatched to any gene: 10. The germline gives CDR1 MNHNS, CDR2 SASEGT. The CDR3 is 14 residues long. The CDR3 loop reads CASIPPGQYYEQYF. In nucleotides, the CDR3 is TGTGCCAGCATACCACCGGGACAGTATTACGAGCAGTACTTC.

This clonotype came up many times. This chain connects TRBV28 to TRBJ1-5, with TRBD1 as a possible D gene (6 bases). This CDR3 spans 12 amino acids. CDR1 and CDR2 from the germline V gene are MDHEN and SYDVKM. The V and J ends lost 7 bases and 9 bases respectively, with 13 bases between them. The CDR3 is CASTAGQSPQHF. The CDR3 DNA sequence: TGTGCCAGCACCGCTGGACAGTCGCCCCAGCATTTT. Based on the CDR3 plus reference TRBV28 and TRBJ1-5, the full variable domain is DVKVTQSSRYLVKRTGEKVFLECVQDMDHENMFWYRQDPGLGLRLIYFSYDVKMKEKGDIPEGYSVSREKKERFSLILESASTNQTSMYLCASTAGQSPQHFGDGTRLSIL.

This clonotype turned up a few times. This chain uses TRBV27 with TRBJ2-7; 7 bases fit TRBD1. Germline V CDR1 and CDR2: MNHEY, SMNVEV (reference sequence). CDR3 length: 15 residues. V dropped 7 bases and J dropped 6; count of bases not matched to a gene: 15. CDR3 DNA sequence: TGTGCCAGCAACCGACACAGGGGCGGCTCGGTCGAGCAGTACTTC. Protein product: CASNRHRGGSVEQYF.

As for this clonotype: This clone may be a read error of a much larger clone one base away. J is TRBJ1-1 and V is TRBV10-1; TRBD1 matches at 8 bases. The CDR3 runs 17 residues. Germline lookup yields CDR1 WNHNN and CDR2 SYGVQD (reference sequence). The CDR3 reads CASRDAGQGEYSTGAFF. The CDR3 DNA is TGCGCCAGCAGAGACGCAGGACAGGGCGAGTATAGCACTGGAGCTTTCTTT.

This chain links TRBV20-1 with TRBJ2-5; D unresolved. The germline gives CDR1 DFQATT, CDR2 SNEGSKA (reference sequence). The CDR3 is 15 amino acids. The V end lost 1 base, the J end lost 2 bases, and 14 bases lay between the germline ends. CDR3 DNA sequence: TGCAGTGCTAGAGCAATAGGAATCCGACAAGAGACCCAGTACTTC. Protein: CSARAIGIRQETQYF.

This clonotype has at least ten counts. The rearrangement links TRBV28 to TRBJ1-1; D is possibly TRBD1 (5 bases). The V gene's germline CDR1 is MDHEN and CDR2 SYDVKM. Trimming took 5 bases from V and 5 from J, leaving 15 bases between them. The CDR3 loop spans 14 amino acids. The CDR3 spells CASSEVRGRTEAFF. The CDR3 DNA is TGTGCCAGCAGTGAAGTGCGGGGGAGGACTGAAGCTTTCTTT.

The rearrangement joins TRBV13 to TRBJ2-3, with D hard to call. The germline CDR1 and CDR2 sequences are PRHDT and FYEKMQ (reference sequence). This CDR3 region has 12 residues. V was pared by 3 bases and J by 6 bases, with 7 bases between. The CDR3 is CASSFSRDTQYF. In DNA form, the CDR3 reads TGTGCCAGCAGCTTCAGCCGGGATACGCAGTATTTT.

This clonotype came up many times. The CDR3 spells CASSFSRHEKLFF. CDR3 bases: TGTGCCAGCAGCTTCAGTAGGCATGAAAAACTGTTTTTT. J is TRBJ1-4 and V is TRBV7-2; no clear D. With 3 bases removed from V and 6 bases from J, the gap between germline ends came to 8 bases. The CDR3 is made up of 13 amino acids. Germline-derived CDR1 and CDR2 are SGHTA and FQGNSA.

The V gene is TRBV5-1, the J gene TRBJ2-6; tentative D call: TRBD2 (5 bases). There are 15 residues in the CDR3. Deletions cut 0 bases from V and 4 bases from J, with 8 bases between. Germline-derived CDR1 and CDR2 are SGHRS and YFSETQ. CDR3 loop: CASSLVGDGANVLTF. The CDR3 region has the DNA TGCGCCAGCAGCTTGGTGGGAGACGGGGCCAACGTCCTGACTTTC.

This rearrangement joins TRBV10-3 to TRBJ2-2, with 9 bases aligning to TRBD1. This CDR3 is built from 16 residues. CDR1 ENHRY and CDR2 SYGVKD come from the germline V gene. V dropped 4 bases and J dropped 1; count of bases not matched to a gene: 4. The CDR3 region is CAISAGTGWNTGELFF. DNA of the CDR3: TGTGCCATCAGTGCAGGGACAGGGTGGAACACCGGGGAGCTGTTTTTT.

In this sample, this clonotype turned up a few times. The rearrangement uses TRBV6-1 and TRBJ2-5; TRBD2 matches at 7 bases. The V gene's germline CDR1 is MNHNS and CDR2 SASEGT. The CDR3 covers 14 residues. V lost 4 bases and J lost 5; bases outside the gene matches: 7. CDR3 nucleotides: TGTGCCAGCAGTGCTGTCCGGGGGGTGGAGACCCAGTACTTC. Residues: CASSAVRGVETQYF.

This clonotype was counted a few times. The CDR3 nucleotides are TGTGCCAGCAACCCAACAATCTGGGCCGGGGAGCTGTTTTTT. Protein product: CASNPTIWAGELFF. The chain joins TRBV28 to TRBJ2-2; D gene unclear. CDR1 and CDR2 (germline): MDHEN, SYDVKM. The CDR3 is made up of 14 amino acids. V dropped 7 bases and J dropped 6 bases, with 15 bases sitting between them.